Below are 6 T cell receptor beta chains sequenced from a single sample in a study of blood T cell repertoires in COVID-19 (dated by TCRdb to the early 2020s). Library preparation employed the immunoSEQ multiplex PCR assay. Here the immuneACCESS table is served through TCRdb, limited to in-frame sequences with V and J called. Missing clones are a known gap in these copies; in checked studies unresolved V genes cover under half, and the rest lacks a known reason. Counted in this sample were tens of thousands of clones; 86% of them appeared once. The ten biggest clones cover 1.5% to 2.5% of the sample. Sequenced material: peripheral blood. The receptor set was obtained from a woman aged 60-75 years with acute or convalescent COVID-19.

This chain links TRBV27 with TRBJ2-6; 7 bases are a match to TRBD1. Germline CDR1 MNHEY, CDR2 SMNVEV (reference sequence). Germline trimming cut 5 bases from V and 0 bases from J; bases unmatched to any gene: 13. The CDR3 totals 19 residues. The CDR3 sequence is CASSPSPGQTLSGANVLTF. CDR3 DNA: TGTGCCAGCAGTCCATCGCCGGGACAGACCCTCTCTGGGGCCAACGTCCTGACTTTC.

The CDR3 bases are TGTGCCAGCAGTGAATTAGGCAGGGTGGGTGCTTTCTTT. This codes for CASSELGRVGAFF. The chain uses TRBV25-1 and TRBJ1-1, with a possible D match to TRBD1 (5 bases). The CDR3 is made up of 13 amino acids. Germline assignment: CDR1 MGHDK and CDR2 SYGVNS. Trimming took off 1 base at V and 11 bases at J, with 14 bases between the two ends.

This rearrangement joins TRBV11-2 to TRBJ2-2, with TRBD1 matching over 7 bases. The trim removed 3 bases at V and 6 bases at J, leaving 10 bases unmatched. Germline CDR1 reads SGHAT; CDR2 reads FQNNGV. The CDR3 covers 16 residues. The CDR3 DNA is TGTGCCAGCAGCTTCCGACAGGGCGGGCCTCCCGGGGAGCTGTTTTTT. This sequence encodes CASSFRQGGPPGELFF.

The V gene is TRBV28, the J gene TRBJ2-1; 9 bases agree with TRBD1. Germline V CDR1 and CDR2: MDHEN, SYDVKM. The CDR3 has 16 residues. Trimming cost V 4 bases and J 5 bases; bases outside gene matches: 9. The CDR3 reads CASSSRQGVSDNEQFF. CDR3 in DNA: TGTGCCAGCAGTTCCAGACAGGGGGTCTCGGACAATGAGCAGTTCTTC.

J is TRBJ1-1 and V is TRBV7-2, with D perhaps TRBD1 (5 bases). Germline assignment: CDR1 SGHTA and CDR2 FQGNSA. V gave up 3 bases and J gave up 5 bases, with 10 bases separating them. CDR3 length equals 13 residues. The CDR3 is CASSFARATEAFF. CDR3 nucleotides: TGTGCCAGCAGCTTTGCCAGGGCAACTGAAGCTTTCTTT.

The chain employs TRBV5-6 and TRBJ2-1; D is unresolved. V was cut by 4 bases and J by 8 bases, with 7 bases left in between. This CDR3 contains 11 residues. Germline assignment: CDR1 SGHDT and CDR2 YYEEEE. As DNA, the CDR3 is TGTGCCAGCAGCCTCTATGATGAGCAGTTCTTC. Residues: CASSLYDEQFF.